This T cell receptor (beta chain) is from a study of blood T cell repertoires in COVID-19. Study processing details: Quantification of nucleated cells was approximated via reference gene primer amplification. Clones were read by immunoSEQ multiplex PCR, and TCRdb kept only the in-frame ones, dropping some. V, J and clone size were drawn from that table, and D and trimming were deduced from the DNA. The data show 200,000 to 250,000 clones, roughly 80% seen once. The germline CDR1 and CDR2 sequences are SGDLS and YYNGEE. The CDR3 runs to 15 residues. Trimming cost V 5 bases and J 0 bases; bases outside gene matches: 6.

Sequencing used peripheral blood. V gene TRBV9 combines with J gene TRBJ2-7; 9 bases fit TRBD2. The sequence derives from a woman aged 80 or over with acute or convalescent COVID-19. CDR3 bases: TGTGCCAGCAGTCCTAGCGGGGCAACCTCCTACGAGCAGTACTTC. It yields the protein CASSPSGATSYEQYF. Full variable domain (remainder filled in from reference TRBV9 and TRBJ2-7): DSGVTQTPKHLITATGQRVTLRCSPRSGDLSVYWYQQSLDQGLQFLIQYYNGEERAKGNILERFSAQQFPDLHSELNLSSLELGDSALYFCASSPSGATSYEQYFGPGTRLTVT.